A single sample gave rise to the 5 T cell receptor beta chains below, sequenced in a study of CD8+CD57+ T cells in acquired aplastic anemia. Genomic DNA, the template, was used for profiling of the TCR beta VDJ and CDR3. TCRdb passed the reads through MiXCR, listing each CDR3 protein once. The sample has 150,000 to 200,000 distinct CDR3 sequences; approximately 52% are singletons. In patients chosen for sequencing, flow cytometry had shown CD8+CD57+ cell expansion. Material for sequencing was sorted CD4+, CD8+, or CD8+CD57+ T cells (not recorded which) from PBMCs. The receptors were sampled from a human donor with aplastic anemia.

This clonotype was counted ten times or more. V and J are TRBV9 and TRBJ2-7; D remains unclear. Germline V gene sequence: CDR1 SGDLS, CDR2 YYNGEE. The CDR3 extends over 14 amino acids. Trimming took 4 bases from V and 0 from J, leaving 11 bases between them. The CDR3 DNA reads TGTGCCAGCAGCTTTGCCACTCACTCCTACGAGCAGTACTTC. This encodes CASSFATHSYEQYF.

This clonotype was recorded many times. This chain uses TRBV5-1 with TRBJ2-2, with D possibly matching TRBD2 (5 bases). The CDR3 sequence is 16 residues long. CDR1 is SGHRS and CDR2 is YFSETQ in the germline V gene. Trimming took 0 bases from V and 0 from J, leaving 9 bases between them. This CDR3 is CASSLGGLANTGELFF. DNA of the CDR3: TGCGCCAGCAGCTTGGGTGGACTGGCGAACACCGGGGAGCTGTTTTTT.

This clonotype was seen many times. This sequence joins TRBV7-2 and TRBJ2-1; TRBD1 aligns across 12 bases. In germline, CDR1 is SGHTA, CDR2 FQGNSA. V dropped 4 bases and J dropped 12; count of bases not matched to a gene: 10. CDR3 size: 15 residues. The chain's CDR3 is CASSSGQGASRWQFF. The CDR3 DNA reads TGTGCCAGCAGCTCGGGACAGGGGGCCTCAAGGTGGCAGTTCTTC.

The table lists this clonotype with many counts. J is TRBJ2-3 and V is TRBV7-8; possibly TRBD1 or TRBD2 for D (5 bases each). Trimming stripped 1 base from V and 4 bases from J, with 12 bases between. CDR1 and CDR2 (germline): SGHVS, FQNEAQ. This CDR3 contains 15 residues. The CDR3 DNA sequence: TGTGCCAGCAGCTTAGTGGAAGGGGACCCAGATACGCAGTATTTT. It codes for CASSLVEGDPDTQYF.

This sequence joins TRBV29-1 and TRBJ1-4; D gene unclear. Deletions cut 8 bases from V and 6 bases from J, with 16 bases between. The CDR3 sequence is 13 residues long. Germline CDR1 reads SQVTM; CDR2 reads ANQGSEA. CDR3 DNA sequence: TGCAGCTTAGCGCCCTCGTCGTATGAAAAACTGTTTTTT. Amino acids: CSLAPSSYEKLFF.